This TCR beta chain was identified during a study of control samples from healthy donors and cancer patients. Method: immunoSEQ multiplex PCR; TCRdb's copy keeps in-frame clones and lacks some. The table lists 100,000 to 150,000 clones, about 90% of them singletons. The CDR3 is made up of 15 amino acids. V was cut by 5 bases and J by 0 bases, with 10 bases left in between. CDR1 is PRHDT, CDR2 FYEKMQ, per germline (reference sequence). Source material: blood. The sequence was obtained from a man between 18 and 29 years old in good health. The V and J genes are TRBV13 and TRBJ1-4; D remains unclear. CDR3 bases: TGTGCCAGCAGCCCCTACCCAACAACTAATGAAAAACTGTTTTTT. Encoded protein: CASSPYPTTNEKLFF.